One and the same sample provided the 30 T cell receptor beta chains below, sequenced in a study of sequential checkpoint blockade in melanoma. The method was immunoSEQ multiplex PCR; TCRdb's version includes in-frame clones alone and lacks a portion of them. The table has under 25,000 clones, roughly 66% seen once; the top ten hold roughly 22%. This sample's treatment: randomized to nivolumab then ipilimumab (arm A) or the reverse (arm B). The source was CD8+ T cells sorted from blood (inferred from file names), collected from a patient given nivolumab and ipilimumab in sequence. The receptor source for this set is a human donor with melanoma.

J is TRBJ2-1 and V is TRBV27, with 8 bases lining up with TRBD2. With 6 bases clipped from V and 5 bases from J, the junction kept 3 bases outside the gene matches. The CDR3 extends over 13 amino acids. Germline V gene lookup returns CDR1 MNHEY and CDR2 SMNVEV (reference sequence). Here the CDR3 DNA reads TGTGCCAGCAGGACTAGCGAAAACAATGAGCAGTTCTTC. Translating it yields CASRTSENNEQFF.

The rearrangement uses TRBV9 and TRBJ1-5; unclear D gene. Deletions cut 4 bases from V and 7 bases from J, with 12 bases between. CDR3 size: 13 residues. Germline V gene lookup returns CDR1 SGDLS and CDR2 YYNGEE. CDR3 DNA sequence: TGTGCCAGCAGCCCTGCTGGAGCGCAGCCCCAGCATTTT. It encodes CASSPAGAQPQHF. The complete variable domain, with remaining parts taken from reference TRBV9 and TRBJ1-5, reads DSGVTQTPKHLITATGQRVTLRCSPRSGDLSVYWYQQSLDQGLQFLIQYYNGEERAKGNILERFSAQQFPDLHSELNLSSLELGDSALYFCASSPAGAQPQHFGDGTRLSIL.

The chain links TRBV27 to TRBJ2-1; possible D gene TRBD1, 5 bases. Trimming took 4 bases from V and 8 from J, leaving 15 bases between them. CDR1 and CDR2 from the germline V gene are MNHEY and SMNVEV (reference sequence). The CDR3 consists of 14 residues. This CDR3 is CASSWGPTGDEQFF. The CDR3 DNA reads as TGTGCCAGCAGTTGGGGCCCCACCGGAGATGAGCAGTTCTTC.

The rearrangement joins TRBV5-5 to TRBJ1-2, with D maybe TRBD1 (5 bases). Trimming shortened V by 0 bases and J by 0 bases, and 9 bases separated the two germline ends. Germline loops: CDR1 SGHKS, CDR2 YYEKEE (reference sequence). CDR3 size: 15 residues. The CDR3 nucleotides are TGTGCCAGCAGCTTGGAGGGACTGTCTAACTATGGCTACACCTTC. This translates into CASSLEGLSNYGYTF. Full variable domain (missing parts from reference TRBV5-5 and TRBJ1-2): DAGVTQSPTHLIKTRGQQVTLRCSPISGHKSVSWYQQVLGQGPQFIFQYYEKEERGRGNFPDRFSARQFPNYSSELNVNALLLGDSALYLCASSLEGLSNYGYTFGSGTRLTVV.

The chain couples TRBV7-9 to TRBJ1-2, with TRBD1 matching over 9 bases. CDR1 and CDR2 (germline): SEHNR, FQNEAQ (reference sequence). The CDR3 contains 16 residues. Losses at the gene ends were 5 bases for V and 4 bases for J; bases not matched to a gene: 11. CDR3 in DNA: TGTGCCAGCAGCCTAGACTTACGGGACAGGGTCTATGGCTACACCTTC. Translation: CASSLDLRDRVYGYTF.

V is TRBV7-9 and J is TRBJ1-4, with no clear D. The CDR3 consists of 13 residues. The germline gives CDR1 SEHNR, CDR2 FQNEAQ (reference sequence). V was trimmed by 5 bases and J by 8 bases, leaving 12 bases between them. CDR3 residues: CASSPEAEEKLFF. The CDR3 DNA is TGTGCCAGCAGCCCCGAGGCGGAAGAAAAACTGTTTTTT.

CDR3 DNA sequence: TGCGCCAGCAGCTGGGTGACTAGCGGGGGTTCCTACAATGAGCAGTTCTTC. Its protein is CASSWVTSGGSYNEQFF. V and J are TRBV5-1 and TRBJ2-1; 12 bases map to TRBD2. Germline assignment: CDR1 SGHRS and CDR2 YFSETQ. This CDR3 is 17 amino acids long. The V and J ends lost 3 bases and 1 base, in that order; junction bases with no gene match: 5.

The rearrangement uses TRBV4-2 and TRBJ1-4, with 8 bases identical to TRBD1. V shed 2 bases and J 8 bases; nucleotides not matched to a gene: 10. Germline V gene sequence: CDR1 LGHNA, CDR2 YNFKEQ. This CDR3 contains 16 residues. CDR3 residues: CASSQMMDREGEKLFF. CDR3 nucleotides: TGTGCCAGCAGCCAAATGATGGACAGGGAAGGCGAAAAACTGTTTTTT.

For the CDR3, the DNA is TGTGCCAGCACACTAGCGGGAGGGCGGGAGACCCAGTACTTC. Protein product: CASTLAGGRETQYF. This chain connects TRBV28 to TRBJ2-5; 13 bases map to TRBD2. V lost 7 bases and J lost 5; bases outside the gene matches: 4. Germline CDR1 is MDHEN and CDR2 is SYDVKM. This CDR3 has 14 residues.

The V gene is TRBV7-9, the J gene TRBJ2-7; maybe TRBD2 (5 bases). Germline V CDR1 and CDR2: SEHNR, FQNEAQ (reference sequence). With 1 base removed from V and 0 bases from J, the gap between germline ends came to 10 bases. CDR3 length: 15 amino acids. As DNA, the CDR3 is TGTGCCAGCAGCTTAGAAGAGCGGCCCTCCTACGAGCAGTACTTC. Amino acid sequence: CASSLEERPSYEQYF.

V usage is TRBV6-5 and J usage is TRBJ2-1; D may be TRBD1 (5 bases). This CDR3 comprises 11 residues. Germline CDR1 reads MNHEY; CDR2 reads SVGAGI. The V end lost 7 bases, the J end lost 9 bases, and 10 bases lay between the germline ends. DNA of the CDR3: TGTGCCAGCATCCAGGGATCTGAGCAGTTCTTC. Its protein is CASIQGSEQFF.

V gene TRBV6-6 combines with J gene TRBJ2-1; D uncertain. Germline CDR1 reads MNHNY; CDR2 reads SVGAGI (reference sequence). V was trimmed by 4 bases and J by 0 bases, leaving 10 bases between them. This CDR3 contains 15 residues. The DNA for the CDR3 is TGTGCCAGCAGTTCAACATGGAGCTCCTACAATGAGCAGTTCTTC. It encodes CASSSTWSSYNEQFF.

V and J are TRBV19 and TRBJ2-7, with D possibly being TRBD1 (7 bases). This CDR3 comprises 14 residues. Germline CDR1 reads LNHDA; CDR2 reads SQIVND (reference sequence). Trimming removed 4 bases from V and 3 bases from J, with 13 bases in between. CDR3 nucleotides: TGTGCCAGTAGTACCCGGCAGGGGGGCTACGAGCAGTACTTC. Translation: CASSTRQGGYEQYF.

This chain joins TRBV4-2 and TRBJ2-7; D possibly corresponds to TRBD1 (6 bases). This CDR3 spans 15 amino acids. Germline CDR1 LGHNA, CDR2 YNFKEQ. Trimming left V 4 bases short and J 0 bases short, with 13 bases between. CDR3 bases: TGTGCCAGCAGCCTATACCGGGACATCTCCTACGAGCAGTACTTC. As protein: CASSLYRDISYEQYF.

The chain recombines TRBV4-1 with TRBJ2-7; TRBD1 matches at 10 bases. CDR1 is MGHRA, CDR2 YSYEKL, per germline. Trimming at V came to 4 bases and at J to 9 bases, leaving 27 bases not matched to a gene. The CDR3 spans 20 residues. CDR3 amino acids: CASSLRDRGYEQYSTSGQYF. CDR3 in DNA: TGCGCCAGCAGCCTCCGGGACAGGGGCTACGAGCAGTACTCCACATCCGGGCAGTACTTC.

V gene TRBV7-9 combines with J gene TRBJ1-2, with D perhaps matching TRBD1 (6 bases). Germline CDR1 reads SEHNR; CDR2 reads FQNEAQ (reference sequence). The V end was cut by 4 bases, the J end by 8 bases, with 14 bases between. The CDR3 totals 13 residues. The CDR3 protein is CASSSGGPLGYTF. The CDR3 bases are TGTGCCAGCAGCTCCGGGGGGCCCCTGGGCTACACCTTC.

The rearrangement links TRBV7-9 to TRBJ1-2; 8 positions agree with TRBD1. Trimming cost V 8 bases and J 5 bases; bases outside gene matches: 10. The length of the CDR3 is 14 residues. Germline V gene lookup returns CDR1 SEHNR and CDR2 FQNEAQ (reference sequence). The chain's CDR3 is CASQGADGSYGYTF. CDR3 nucleotides: TGTGCCAGCCAGGGGGCAGATGGATCTTATGGCTACACCTTC.

The chain links TRBV13 to TRBJ2-1; no reliable D call. There are 14 residues in the CDR3. Germline V CDR1 and CDR2: PRHDT, FYEKMQ (reference sequence). V lost 5 bases and J lost 0, with 8 bases in between. Written as DNA, the CDR3 is TGTGCCAGCAGCGTATTGAGCTCCTACAATGAGCAGTTCTTC. It encodes CASSVLSSYNEQFF.

Notes on this clone: A junction boundary mismatches the germline segment, possibly from a read error. The V call is TRBV6-1, the J call TRBJ2-7; a weak D match, TRBD1 (6 bases). Germline values: CDR1 MNHNS, CDR2 SASEGT. The CDR3 runs to 15 residues. The CDR3 nucleotides read TGTGCCAGCAATCCAGGACAGTCCCAAAACTACGAGCAGTGCTTC. It encodes CASNPGQSQNYEQCF.

This sequence joins TRBV9 and TRBJ1-1, with a possible D match to TRBD1 (6 bases). Germline-derived CDR1 and CDR2 are SGDLS and YYNGEE. The CDR3 has 14 residues. The V and J ends lost 7 bases and 4 bases respectively, with 17 bases between them. CDR3 DNA sequence: TGTGCCAGCGCACCCGGGGGGGCGCGCACTGAAGCTTTCTTT. The encoded protein is CASAPGGARTEAFF.

The chain carries TRBV4-1 and TRBJ2-7; TRBD2 matches 9 bases. The V and J ends lost 1 base and 6 bases, in that order; junction bases with no gene match: 10. The germline V gene has CDR1 MGHRA and CDR2 YSYEKL. The CDR3 length is 16 residues. CDR3 sequence (DNA): TGCGCCAGCAGCCAAGGTGGTAGCGGGAGTTTTATCGAGCAGTACTTC. Translating it yields CASSQGGSGSFIEQYF.

This clone was picked up a small number of times. V is TRBV9 and J is TRBJ2-1; tentatively, D is TRBD2 (5 bases). V was shortened by 5 bases and J by 5 bases, with 17 bases between the two germline ends. CDR3 length equals 15 residues. Germline V gene lookup returns CDR1 SGDLS and CDR2 YYNGEE. The CDR3 nucleotides read TGTGCCAGCAGGGAGAATCCGGGAACACACAATGAGCAGTTCTTC. Encoded protein: CASRENPGTHNEQFF.

This clone showed up just a few times. With a far larger clone one base away, a read error is the likely cause. V gene TRBV7-8 combines with J gene TRBJ1-4; the D is unclear. Trimming stripped 7 bases from V and 7 bases from J, with 19 bases between. Germline lookup yields CDR1 SGHVS and CDR2 FQNEAQ. The CDR3 totals 15 residues. The CDR3 DNA follows: TGTGCCAGCAACGTAGGATCCGGGAAGGGTGAAAAACTGTTTTTT. As protein: CASNVGSGKGEKLFF.

There are a few counts of this clone. The chain joins TRBV30 to TRBJ2-3; D possibly corresponds to TRBD2 (7 bases). The germline V and J ends were trimmed by 4 bases and 4 bases, with 12 bases remaining between them. Germline CDR1 is GTSNPN and CDR2 is SVGIG (reference sequence). The CDR3 contains 13 residues. The DNA for the CDR3 is TGTGCCTGGAACTCGGGGGGCCCAGATACGCAGTATTTT. It encodes CAWNSGGPDTQYF.

By sample share, this clone is medium-sized (0.01 to 0.1%). The V call is TRBV7-9, the J call TRBJ1-4; 8 positions agree with TRBD1. The CDR3 extends over 17 amino acids. V was clipped by 5 bases and J by 1 base; unmatched bases: 9. CDR1 SEHNR and CDR2 FQNEAQ come from the germline V gene (reference sequence). DNA of the CDR3: TGTGCCAGCAGCCAGACAGGGGTTGTAAGAACTAATGAAAAACTGTTTTTT. This translates into CASSQTGVVRTNEKLFF.

Here the CDR3 DNA reads TGTGCCAGCAGTCTAGGACAGGGGGTGAACACTGAAGCTTTCTTT. Translation gives CASSLGQGVNTEAFF. The chain couples TRBV6-4 to TRBJ1-1; 10 nucleotides line up with TRBD1. CDR1 and CDR2 (germline): MRHNA, SNTAGT. The length of the CDR3 is 15 residues. V dropped 5 bases and J dropped 0; count of bases not matched to a gene: 3.

This clone appeared once. The chain is built from TRBV7-9 and TRBJ2-2; D is possibly TRBD1 (6 bases). This CDR3 spans 18 amino acids. With 3 bases removed from V and 1 base from J, the gap between germline ends came to 18 bases. Per the germline V gene, CDR1 is SEHNR and CDR2 is FQNEAQ (reference sequence). DNA of the CDR3: TGTGCCAGCAGCTTCCCCGCAGCCAGGGGCCGGAACACCGGGGAGCTGTTTTTT. It specifies CASSFPAARGRNTGELFF.

J is TRBJ1-2 and V is TRBV7-9, with 7 bases matching TRBD1. This CDR3 region has 15 residues. J was trimmed by 3 bases and V by 2 bases; bases with no gene match: 6. Germline V gene lookup returns CDR1 SEHNR and CDR2 FQNEAQ (reference sequence). DNA for the CDR3: TGTGCCAGCAGCTTACGGACAGGAAGGGACTATGGCTACACCTTC. It is translated as CASSLRTGRDYGYTF.

This clone was detected only a few times. The chain is built from TRBV9 and TRBJ2-2; 8 bases match TRBD1. Trimming took 2 bases from V and 3 from J; bases not matched to a gene: 9. The germline V gene has CDR1 SGDLS and CDR2 YYNGEE. This CDR3 is built from 17 residues. The CDR3 nucleotides are TGTGCCAGCAGCGTTTCCCCTGCGACAGGGGACACCGGGGAGCTGTTTTTT. This codes for CASSVSPATGDTGELFF. Full variable domain (missing parts from reference TRBV9 and TRBJ2-2): DSGVTQTPKHLITATGQRVTLRCSPRSGDLSVYWYQQSLDQGLQFLIQYYNGEERAKGNILERFSAQQFPDLHSELNLSSLELGDSALYFCASSVSPATGDTGELFFGEGSRLTVL.

This clone has more than one count but fewer than ten. The chain combines TRBV19 with TRBJ1-4; 7 bases match TRBD1. This CDR3 contains 14 residues. The ends lost 5 bases at V and 8 bases at J; junction bases unmatched: 8. CDR1 and CDR2 from the germline V gene are LNHDA and SQIVND (reference sequence). CDR3 amino acids: CASSLTSTGEKLFF. The DNA for the CDR3 is TGTGCCAGTAGTCTTACCTCGACAGGGGAAAAACTGTTTTTT.